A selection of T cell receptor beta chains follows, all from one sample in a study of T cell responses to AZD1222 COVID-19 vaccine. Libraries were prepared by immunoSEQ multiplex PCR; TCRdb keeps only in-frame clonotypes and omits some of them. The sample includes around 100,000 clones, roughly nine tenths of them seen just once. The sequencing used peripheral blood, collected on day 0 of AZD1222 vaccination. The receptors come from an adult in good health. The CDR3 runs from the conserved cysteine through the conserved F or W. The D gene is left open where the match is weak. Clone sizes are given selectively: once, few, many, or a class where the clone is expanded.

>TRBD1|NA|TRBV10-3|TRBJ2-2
CAIRRDSTNTGELFF
TGTGCCATCAGGAGGGACAGTACAAACACCGGGGAGCTGTTTTTT
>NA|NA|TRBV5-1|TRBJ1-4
CASSVGTAGREKLFF
TGCGCCAGCAGCGTAGGGACGGCCGGTAGGGAAAAACTGTTTTTT
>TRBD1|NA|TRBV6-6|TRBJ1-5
CASLLGTGGYQPQHF
TGTGCCAGCTTGCTGGGGACAGGGGGGTATCAGCCCCAGCATTTT
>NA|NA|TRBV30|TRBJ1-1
CAWSEGNTEAFF
TGTGCCTGGAGTGAAGGAAACACTGAAGCTTTCTTT
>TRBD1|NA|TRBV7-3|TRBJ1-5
CASSEDRGPNQPQHF
TGTGCCAGCAGCGAGGACAGGGGACCTAATCAGCCCCAGCATTTT
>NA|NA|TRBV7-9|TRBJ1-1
CASSQAGVGTEAFF
TGTGCCAGCAGTCAAGCAGGGGTTGGGACTGAAGCTTTCTTT
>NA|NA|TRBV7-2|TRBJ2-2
CASSLLATAGELFF
TGTGCCAGCAGCTTACTAGCGACCGCCGGGGAGCTGTTTTTT
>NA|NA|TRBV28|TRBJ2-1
CASRGVSYNEQFF
TGTGCCAGTCGGGGAGTCTCCTACAATGAGCAGTTCTTC
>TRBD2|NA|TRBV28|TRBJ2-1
CASSQSSGRAYEQFF
TGTGCCAGCAGTCAATCGAGCGGGAGGGCCTATGAGCAGTTCTTC
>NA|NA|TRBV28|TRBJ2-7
CASSFPGGVYEQYF
TGTGCCAGCAGTTTTCCCGGCGGGGTCTACGAGCAGTACTTC
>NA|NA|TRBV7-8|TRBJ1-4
CASTLGVADHEKLFF
TGTGCCAGCACCCTAGGGGTAGCCGACCATGAAAAACTGTTTTTT
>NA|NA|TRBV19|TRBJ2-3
CASSIIASGDTQYF
TGTGCCAGTAGTATAATTGCATCGGGCGATACGCAGTATTTT
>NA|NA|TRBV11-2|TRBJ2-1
CASSSRGLGNEQFF
TGTGCCAGCAGCTCCCGGGGGTTGGGCAATGAGCAGTTCTTC
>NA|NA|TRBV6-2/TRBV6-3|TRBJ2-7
CASSVRDSSSYEQYF
TGTGCCAGCAGTGTTCGGGACTCGAGCTCCTACGAGCAGTACTTC
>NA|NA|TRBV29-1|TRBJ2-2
CSVVGQNTGELFF
TGCAGCGTTGTCGGGCAGAACACCGGGGAGCTGTTTTTT
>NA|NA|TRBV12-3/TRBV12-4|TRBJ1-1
CASSLEGGAFF
TGTGCCAGCAGTTTGGAGGGAGGAGCTTTCTTT
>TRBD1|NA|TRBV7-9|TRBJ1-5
CASSHDREGNNQPQHF
TGTGCCAGCAGCCACGACAGGGAAGGTAACAATCAGCCCCAGCATTTT
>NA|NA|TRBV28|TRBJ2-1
CASSLIATEQFF
TGTGCCAGCAGCCTGATCGCGACCGAGCAGTTCTTC
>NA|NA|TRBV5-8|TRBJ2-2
CASSLGRIPTGELFF
TGTGCCAGCAGCTTGGGAAGAATACCGACCGGGGAGCTGTTTTTT
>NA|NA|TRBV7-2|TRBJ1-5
CASSLDGGANQPQHF
TGTGCCAGCAGCTTAGACGGGGGGGCGAATCAGCCCCAGCATTTT
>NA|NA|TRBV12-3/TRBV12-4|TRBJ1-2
CASSENSRGYTF
TGTGCCAGCAGTGAAAACAGTAGAGGCTACACCTTC
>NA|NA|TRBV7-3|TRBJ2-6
CASSPVGTGANVLTF
TGTGCCAGCAGCCCGGTGGGAACTGGGGCCAACGTCCTGACTTTC
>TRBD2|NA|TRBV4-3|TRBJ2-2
CASSTSSGGAAGELFF
TGCGCCAGCAGCACATCTAGCGGGGGGGCCGCCGGGGAGCTGTTTTTT
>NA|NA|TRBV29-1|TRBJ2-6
CSVEDVSGGRGANVLTF
TGCAGCGTTGAAGATGTTTCGGGGGGCCGTGGGGCCAACGTCCTGACTTTC
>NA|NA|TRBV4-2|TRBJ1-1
CASSPRSGTEAFF
TGTGCCAGCAGCCCTCGTTCCGGCACTGAAGCTTTCTTT
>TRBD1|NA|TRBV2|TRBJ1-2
CASSRDSPSF
TGTGCCAGCAGTCGGGACAGCCCGAGCTTC
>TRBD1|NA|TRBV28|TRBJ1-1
CASSLPGQEKAFF
TGTGCCAGCAGTTTGCCCGGACAGGAGAAAGCTTTCTTT
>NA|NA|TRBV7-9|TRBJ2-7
CASSLAGNYEQYF
TGTGCCAGCAGCTTGGCAGGGAACTACGAGCAGTACTTC
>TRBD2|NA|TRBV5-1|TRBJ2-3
CASSSGLAGGRVSTDTQYF
TGCGCCAGCAGCTCGGGACTAGCGGGAGGGAGAGTTAGCACAGATACGCAGTATTTT
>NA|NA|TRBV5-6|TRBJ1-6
CASSPRRVSLNSPLHF
TGTGCCAGCAGCCCCCGTAGGGTCAGCTTAAATTCACCCCTCCACTTT
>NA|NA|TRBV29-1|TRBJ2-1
CSVGRLNEQFF
TGCAGCGTTGGGCGGCTCAATGAGCAGTTCTTC
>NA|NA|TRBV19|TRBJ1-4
CASSLPGQGKLFF
TGTGCCAGTAGCCTCCCCGGGCAGGGAAAACTGTTTTTT
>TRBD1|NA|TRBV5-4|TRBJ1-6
CASSLTWDRDSPLHF
TGTGCCAGCAGCTTGACGTGGGACAGAGATTCACCCCTCCACTTT
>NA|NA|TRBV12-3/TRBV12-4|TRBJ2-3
CASRPGPSDTQYF
TGTGCCAGCAGACCGGGACCCAGCGATACGCAGTATTTT
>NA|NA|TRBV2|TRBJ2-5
CASSVEGGETQYF
TGTGCCAGCAGTGTGGAAGGGGGAGAGACCCAGTACTTC
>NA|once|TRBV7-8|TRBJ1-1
CASSPKVNTEAFF
TGTGCCAGCAGCCCCAAGGTGAACACTGAAGCTTTCTTT
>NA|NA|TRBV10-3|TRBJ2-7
CAISESSEDEQYF
TGTGCCATCAGTGAGTCATCCGAGGACGAGCAGTACTTC
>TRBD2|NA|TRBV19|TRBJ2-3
CASSNGLARTDTQYF
TGTGCCAGTAGCAATGGACTAGCTCGCACAGATACGCAGTATTTT
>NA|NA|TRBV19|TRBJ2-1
CASSPGYSSYNEQFF
TGTGCCTCCAGCCCCGGATATAGCTCCTACAATGAGCAGTTCTTC
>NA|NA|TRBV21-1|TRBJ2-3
CASSNGDGTCSTDTQYF
TGTGCCAGCAGCAATGGGGACGGTACCTGTAGCACAGATACGCAGTATTTT
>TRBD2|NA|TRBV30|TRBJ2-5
CAWSPGLAGAAGETQYF
TGTGCCTGGAGCCCGGGACTAGCGGGGGCCGCGGGGGAGACCCAGTACTTC
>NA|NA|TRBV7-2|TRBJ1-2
CASSLVSYGYTF
TGTGCCAGCAGCTTAGTAAGCTATGGCTACACCTTC
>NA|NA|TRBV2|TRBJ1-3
CASSETRASGNTIYF
TGTGCCAGCAGTGAAACGAGGGCATCAGGAAACACCATATATTTT
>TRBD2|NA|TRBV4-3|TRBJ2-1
CASSQDMTSDEQFF
TGCGCCAGCAGCCAAGACATGACTAGCGATGAGCAGTTCTTC
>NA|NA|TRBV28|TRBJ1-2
CASSPNRVNYGYTF
TGTGCCAGCAGTCCGAACAGGGTCAACTATGGCTACACCTTC
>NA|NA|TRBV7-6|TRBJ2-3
CASSFKPGPDQDTQYF
TGTGCCAGCAGCTTCAAGCCGGGGCCCGACCAAGATACGCAGTATTTT
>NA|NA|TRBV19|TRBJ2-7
CASSMDQYYEQYF
TGTGCCAGTAGTATGGACCAGTACTACGAGCAGTACTTC
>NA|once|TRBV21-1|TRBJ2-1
CASSKACPEPRDEQFF
TGTGCCAGCAGCAAAGCATGCCCCGAACCGAGGGATGAGCAGTTCTTC
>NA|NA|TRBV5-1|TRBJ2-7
CASSTTDSEQYF
TGCGCCAGCAGCACTACGGACAGCGAGCAGTACTTC
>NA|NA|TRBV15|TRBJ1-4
CATSRGQGGEKLFF
TGTGCCACCAGCAGAGGACAAGGGGGGGAAAAACTGTTTTTT
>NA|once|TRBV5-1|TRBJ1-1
CASSLNPGNTEAFF
TGCGCCAGCAGCTTAAATCCAGGGAACACTGAAGCTTTCTTT
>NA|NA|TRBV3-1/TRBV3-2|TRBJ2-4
CASSQRLEGSIQYF
TGTGCCAGCAGCCAACGACTGGAGGGATCCATTCAGTACTTC
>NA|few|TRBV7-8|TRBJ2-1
CASSLLADEQFF
TGTGCCAGCAGCCTATTGGCTGATGAGCAGTTCTTC
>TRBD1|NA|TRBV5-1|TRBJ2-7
CASSSLGQGWDEQYF
TGCGCCAGCAGCTCTCTAGGACAGGGATGGGACGAGCAGTACTTC
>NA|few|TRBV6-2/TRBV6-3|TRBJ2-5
CASSYGETQYF
TGTGCCAGCAGTTACGGCGAGACCCAGTACTTC
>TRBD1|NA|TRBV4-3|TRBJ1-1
CASSQGGDRPNTEAFF
TGCGCCAGCAGCCAAGGGGGGGACAGGCCGAACACTGAAGCTTTCTTT
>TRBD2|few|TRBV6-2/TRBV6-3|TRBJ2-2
CASSYGTSGGANTGELFF
TGTGCCAGCAGTTACGGGACTAGCGGGGGGGCGAACACCGGGGAGCTGTTTTTT